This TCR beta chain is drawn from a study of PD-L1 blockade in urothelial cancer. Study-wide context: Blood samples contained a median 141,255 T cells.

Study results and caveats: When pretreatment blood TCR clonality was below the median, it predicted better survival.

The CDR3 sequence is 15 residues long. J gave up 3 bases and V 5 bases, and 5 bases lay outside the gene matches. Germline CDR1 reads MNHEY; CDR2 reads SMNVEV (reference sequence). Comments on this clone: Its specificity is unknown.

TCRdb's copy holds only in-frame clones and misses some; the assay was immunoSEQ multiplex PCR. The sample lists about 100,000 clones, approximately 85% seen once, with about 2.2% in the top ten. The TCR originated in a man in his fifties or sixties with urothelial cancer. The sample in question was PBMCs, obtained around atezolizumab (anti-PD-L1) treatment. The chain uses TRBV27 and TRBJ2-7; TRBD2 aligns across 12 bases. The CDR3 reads CASSRTSGRLYEQYF. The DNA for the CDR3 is TGTGCCAGCAGTCGCACTAGCGGGAGGCTCTACGAGCAGTACTTC.